The present entry profiles one TCR beta chain with its context. This sample was included in a study of blood T cell repertoires in COVID-19. Turning to the study itself: Samples representing acute and convalescent COVID-19 were sourced from the United States, Italy and Spain. From T cells, B-cell-depleted T cells, or PBMCs came the material, which was cDNA or gDNA.

Authors' data handling: For nucleated cells, counts were estimated from reference gene primer amplification. Libraries were prepared by immunoSEQ multiplex PCR; TCRdb keeps only in-frame clonotypes and omits some of them. D and trimming come from the DNA, and the V and J calls and clone size come from that table. This table holds roughly 150,000 clones, about four fifths found once. The CDR3 covers 15 residues. Germline V gene sequence: CDR1 LNHDA, CDR2 SQIVND (reference sequence). The ends were cut back, 3 bases at V and 3 bases at J, with 11 bases in the middle. This chain connects TRBV19 to TRBJ2-2; D possibly corresponds to TRBD2 (6 bases). Sample: peripheral blood. The receptor was isolated from a woman aged 80 or over with acute or convalescent COVID-19. The CDR3 DNA is TGTGCCAGTAGTATCAGGCCGGGGGACACCGGGGAGCTGTTTTTT. This encodes CASSIRPGDTGELFF.